These 18 T cell receptor beta chains share one sample of origin, sequenced in a study of OX40 agonist ivuxolimab in advanced cancers. The assay was immunoSEQ multiplex PCR, and TCRdb's table has in-frame clones only and misses some. This table holds roughly 53,000 clones, approximately 75% found once. The specimen comprised CD4+ or CD8+ T cells sorted from blood, sampled in a trial of the OX40 agonist ivuxolimab. The receptors stem from an adult with an advanced solid tumor such as melanoma, head and neck, liver or kidney cancer.

V is TRBV18 and J is TRBJ1-3, with D maybe TRBD1 (5 bases). The length of the CDR3 is 15 residues. Germline lookup yields CDR1 KGHSH and CDR2 LQKENI. Trimming took 4 bases from V and 2 from J, leaving 12 bases between them. The CDR3 here is CASSLSGLAGNTIYF. DNA for the CDR3: TGTGCCAGCTCACTTTCAGGGTTAGCTGGAAACACCATATATTTT.

The gene calls are TRBV7-2 and TRBJ2-3; 8 nucleotides align to TRBD2. Trimming removed 5 bases from V and 7 bases from J; junction bases left unmatched: 14. The V gene's germline CDR1 is SGHTA and CDR2 FQGNSA. This CDR3 has 16 amino acids. The CDR3 here is CASSLESGGALNTQYF. CDR3 DNA sequence: TGTGCCAGCAGCCTAGAAAGCGGGGGAGCCCTGAATACGCAGTATTTT.

CDR3 sequence reads: CASSPNRDRATEAFF. CDR3 in DNA: TGTGCCAGTAGTCCAAACCGGGACAGGGCCACTGAAGCTTTCTTT. V and J are TRBV19 and TRBJ1-1; 9 bases fit TRBD1. From germline, CDR1 is LNHDA and CDR2 SQIVND (reference sequence). The V and J ends lost 5 bases and 4 bases, in that order; junction bases with no gene match: 8. The CDR3 contains 15 residues.

As DNA, the CDR3 is TGTGCCAGCAGCATGACTAACTATGGCTACACCTTC. This translates into CASSMTNYGYTF. V is TRBV7-8 and J is TRBJ1-2, with unresolved D. Germline CDR1 reads SGHVS; CDR2 reads FQNEAQ. V lost 5 bases and J lost 0, with 4 bases in between. This CDR3 is 12 amino acids long.

The rearrangement joins TRBV7-8 to TRBJ1-4, with 11 bases that match TRBD1. Losses at the gene ends were 5 bases for V and 7 bases for J; bases not matched to a gene: 6. Germline V gene lookup returns CDR1 SGHVS and CDR2 FQNEAQ. The length of the CDR3 is 15 residues. In DNA form, the CDR3 reads TGTGCCAGCAGCCCCCGGACAGGGGGCTTTGAAAAACTGTTTTTT. It is translated as CASSPRTGGFEKLFF.

The gene calls are TRBV7-2 and TRBJ2-3; TRBD1 aligns across 10 bases. Germline CDR1 reads SGHTA; CDR2 reads FQGNSA. This CDR3 is 15 amino acids long. V trimming: 5 bases; J trimming: 4 bases; junction bases outside the gene matches: 6. CDR3 sequence (DNA): TGTGCCAGCAGCAACCGACAGGGGGCAGCAGATACGCAGTATTTT. Its translation: CASSNRQGAADTQYF.

The chain carries TRBV6-6 and TRBJ1-1, with no clear D. There are 15 residues in the CDR3. V was trimmed by 3 bases and J by 0 bases, leaving 11 bases between them. Germline loops: CDR1 MNHNY, CDR2 SVGAGI (reference sequence). The CDR3 nucleotides are TGTGCCAGCAGTTATCCCGGACGGATGAACACTGAAGCTTTCTTT. Translated, it gives CASSYPGRMNTEAFF.

The chain has TRBV7-9 and TRBJ1-5; D ambiguous. This CDR3 contains 13 residues. In germline, CDR1 is SEHNR, CDR2 FQNEAQ (reference sequence). The V end lost 3 bases, the J end lost 5 bases, and 8 bases lay between the germline ends. CDR3 coding DNA: TGTGCCAGCAGCTTTGAGCGATATCAGCCCCAGCATTTT. This gives the protein CASSFERYQPQHF.

The chain carries TRBV7-2 and TRBJ1-5; D is ambiguous. Trimming cost V 5 bases and J 6 bases, with 11 bases left between them. Germline CDR1 is SGHTA and CDR2 is FQGNSA. The CDR3 has 13 amino acids. Here the CDR3 reads CASSPEMGQPQHF. The CDR3 coding sequence is TGTGCCAGCAGCCCCGAGATGGGTCAGCCCCAGCATTTT.

The V gene is TRBV5-5, the J gene TRBJ1-2; no clear D. CDR1 and CDR2 (germline): SGHKS, YYEKEE (reference sequence). V was cut by 4 bases and J by 4 bases, with 17 bases left in between. CDR3 size: 15 residues. CDR3 in DNA: TGTGCCAGCAGCGCTATTCCCTTGGAGGTCTATGGCTACACCTTC. Translated: CASSAIPLEVYGYTF.

This chain links TRBV19 with TRBJ1-5; D call uncertain. The CDR3 consists of 13 residues. Trimming left V 7 bases short and J 4 bases short, with 11 bases between. Germline V lookup: CDR1 LNHDA, CDR2 SQIVND (reference sequence). CDR3 sequence (DNA): TGTGCCAGTACATACCAGCGTAATCAGCCCCAGCATTTT. Translating it yields CASTYQRNQPQHF. Based on the CDR3 plus reference TRBV19 and TRBJ1-5, the full variable domain is DGGITQSPKYLFRKEGQNVTLSCEQNLNHDAMYWYRQDPGQGLRLIYYSQIVNDFQKGDIAEGYSVSREKKESFPLTVTSAQKNPTAFYLCASTYQRNQPQHFGDGTRLSIL.

The rearrangement joins TRBV7-8 to TRBJ1-5, with D possibly being TRBD1 (6 bases). Germline assignment: CDR1 SGHVS and CDR2 FQNEAQ. V shed 5 bases and J shed 0 bases, with 11 bases lying between them. The CDR3 has 15 amino acids. The CDR3 nucleotides are TGTGCCAGCAGCACCACAGGGACTAGCAATCAGCCCCAGCATTTT. Encoded protein: CASSTTGTSNQPQHF.

DNA of the CDR3: TGTGCCAGCTCACCACCGTCAAGGGAAGCCTACGAGCAGTACTTC. Protein: CASSPPSREAYEQYF. The chain combines TRBV11-2 with TRBJ2-7; D not certain. This CDR3 has 15 residues. CDR1 and CDR2 (germline): SGHAT, FQNNGV. V gave up 8 bases and J gave up 2 bases, with 19 bases separating them.

The chain employs TRBV5-1 and TRBJ2-5; 8 nucleotides match TRBD2. V lost 0 bases, J lost 9 bases, and 4 bases stayed unmatched. The CDR3 extends over 13 amino acids. Germline assignment: CDR1 SGHRS and CDR2 YFSETQ. This CDR3 reads CASSLEPGGAQYF. As DNA, the CDR3 is TGCGCCAGCAGCTTGGAACCGGGGGGGGCCCAGTACTTC.

The chain has TRBV5-1 and TRBJ1-4; 7 bases agree with TRBD1. The CDR3 consists of 15 residues. V shed 5 bases and J 7 bases; nucleotides not matched to a gene: 11. Germline V lookup: CDR1 SGHRS, CDR2 YFSETQ. The CDR3 DNA follows: TGCGCCAGCAGAGCTACAGGGGATCGGGCTGAAAAACTGTTTTTT. Protein: CASRATGDRAEKLFF. The entire variable domain, with the rest obtained from reference TRBV5-1 and TRBJ1-4, is as follows: KAGVTQTPRYLIKTRGQQVTLSCSPISGHRSVSWYQQTPGQGLQFLFEYFSETQRNKGNFPGRFSGRQFSNSRSEMNVSTLELGDSALYLCASRATGDRAEKLFFGSGTQLSVL.

The V call is TRBV5-4, the J call TRBJ1-3; D uncertain. Trimming removed 1 base from V and 0 bases from J, with 5 bases in between. Germline lookup yields CDR1 SGHNT and CDR2 YYREEE (reference sequence). The CDR3 runs 14 residues. CDR3 nucleotides: TGTGCCAGCAGCTTGCAGTCCTCTGGAAACACCATATATTTT. Amino acids: CASSLQSSGNTIYF.

CDR3 bases: TGTGCCAGCAGCTTAAACAGGCCATCCTACGAGCAGTACTTC. This codes for CASSLNRPSYEQYF. This rearrangement joins TRBV11-2 to TRBJ2-7; possible D gene TRBD1, 5 bases. V was pared by 2 bases and J by 1 base, with 9 bases between. The CDR3 spans 14 residues. Germline V lookup: CDR1 SGHAT, CDR2 FQNNGV.

The chain recombines TRBV28 with TRBJ2-1, with D perhaps matching TRBD1 or TRBD2 (5 bases each). The length of the CDR3 is 14 residues. Between the trimmed V and J ends, which lost 3 bases and 3 bases, there was a span of 9 bases. Germline V lookup: CDR1 MDHEN, CDR2 SYDVKM. The CDR3 region has the DNA TGTGCCAGCAGTTTGTGGGGGATCTACAATGAGCAGTTCTTC. The encoded protein is CASSLWGIYNEQFF.